What follows are 19 T cell receptor beta chains derived from one specimen sequenced in a study of blood T cell repertoires in COVID-19. The assay was immunoSEQ multiplex PCR, and TCRdb's table has in-frame clones only and misses some. The sample gives 150,000 to 200,000 clones, about four fifths of which show up once; approximately 9.1% is in the top ten. Input material: peripheral blood. Source of these receptors: a woman in her seventies with acute or convalescent COVID-19.

V usage is TRBV7-3 and J usage is TRBJ2-5; 8 positions match TRBD1. The junction had 4 bases not matched to a gene; V was cut back by 5 bases and J by 2 bases. There are 14 residues in the CDR3. Germline V gene data show CDR1 as SGHTA and CDR2 as FQGTGA. CDR3 protein: CASSPGGGQETQYF. DNA of the CDR3: TGTGCCAGCAGCCCAGGGGGCGGACAAGAGACCCAGTACTTC.

The V and J genes are TRBV19 and TRBJ1-5; maybe TRBD1 (6 bases). CDR1 is LNHDA, CDR2 SQIVND, per germline (reference sequence). The CDR3 spans 19 residues. Deletions cut 3 bases from V and 0 bases from J, with 21 bases between. The CDR3 loop reads CASSITLFGTHYSNQPQHF. The CDR3 coding sequence is TGTGCCAGTAGTATTACCCTCTTCGGGACACATTATAGCAATCAGCCCCAGCATTTT.

The CDR3 reads CASSARAGTGAYEQYF. As DNA, the CDR3 is TGTGCCAGCAGCGCTCGGGCCGGGACAGGCGCCTACGAGCAGTACTTC. The rearrangement uses TRBV5-4 and TRBJ2-7; 8 bases agree with TRBD1. The CDR3 runs 16 residues. V lost 4 bases and J lost 2; bases outside the gene matches: 11. CDR1 SGHNT and CDR2 YYREEE come from the germline V gene (reference sequence).

The chain employs TRBV5-4 and TRBJ1-1; D gene ambiguous. Trimming stripped 3 bases from V and 8 bases from J, with 11 bases between. The CDR3 covers 12 residues. Germline CDR1 SGHNT, CDR2 YYREEE (reference sequence). Here the CDR3 reads CASSSRVSEAFF. Written as DNA, the CDR3 is TGTGCCAGCAGCTCCCGTGTTAGCGAAGCTTTCTTT.

The genes are TRBV20-1 and TRBJ2-7; 7 nucleotides line up with TRBD2. Germline V gene sequence: CDR1 DFQATT, CDR2 SNEGSKA (reference sequence). The CDR3 spans 11 residues. In nucleotides, the CDR3 is TGCAGGGGCGGGGGAGCGGGCGAGCAGTACTTC. It yields the protein CRGGGAGEQYF.

The chain carries TRBV6-2 or TRBV6-3 and TRBJ2-7, with 7 bases that match TRBD1. J was trimmed by 6 bases and V by 5 bases; bases with no gene match: 10. The CDR3 runs to 14 residues. CDR1 is MNHEY and CDR2 is SVGEGT in the germline V gene. The CDR3 sequence: CASSRTTGYPEQYF. The CDR3 DNA is TGTGCCAGCAGTCGAACGACAGGGTATCCCGAGCAGTACTTC.

The J gene is TRBJ1-1, the V gene TRBV3-1 (or the pseudogene TRBV3-2); D might be TRBD1 (5 bases). The CDR3 has 13 residues. The germline CDR1 and CDR2 sequences are LGHDT and YNNKEL (reference sequence). V was cut by 0 bases and J by 7 bases, with 9 bases left in between. CDR3 amino acids: CASSQDPDSEAFF. The CDR3 bases are TGTGCCAGCAGCCAAGATCCTGACAGTGAAGCTTTCTTT.

The J gene is TRBJ1-5, the V gene TRBV19, with D maybe TRBD1 (6 bases). CDR3 size: 13 residues. Germline CDR1 reads LNHDA; CDR2 reads SQIVND (reference sequence). V lost 5 bases and J lost 4, with 9 bases in between. CDR3 nucleotide sequence: TGTGCCAGTAGTCCAACAGGGAATCAGCCCCAGCATTTT. Amino acid sequence: CASSPTGNQPQHF. Complete variable domain (other parts from reference TRBV19 and TRBJ1-5): DGGITQSPKYLFRKEGQNVTLSCEQNLNHDAMYWYRQDPGQGLRLIYYSQIVNDFQKGDIAEGYSVSREKKESFPLTVTSAQKNPTAFYLCASSPTGNQPQHFGDGTRLSIL.

This clone was detected only a few times. The chain recombines TRBV6-6 with TRBJ2-7; 7 bases are a match to TRBD2. The germline V gene encodes CDR1 MNHNY and CDR2 SVGAGI (reference sequence). This CDR3 has 14 amino acids. V lost 0 bases, J lost 2 bases, and 1 base stayed unmatched. The DNA for the CDR3 is TGTGCCAGCAGTTACTCCCGGGGGGCCTACGAGCAGTACTTC. Translated, it gives CASSYSRGAYEQYF.

Only one count was recorded for this clone. V usage is TRBV4-2 and J usage is TRBJ2-1, with 11 positions matching TRBD2. CDR1 LGHNA and CDR2 YNFKEQ come from the germline V gene. This CDR3 region has 16 residues. Losses at the gene ends were 1 base for V and 4 bases for J; bases not matched to a gene: 3. CDR3 sequence reads: CASSQVSSGGYNEQFF. For the CDR3, the DNA is TGTGCCAGCAGCCAAGTCTCTAGCGGGGGGTACAATGAGCAGTTCTTC.

The CDR3 nucleotides read TGTGCCAGCAGCTCGGCTGGACAATCCGATGGCTACACCTTC. The encoded protein is CASSSAGQSDGYTF. The V call is TRBV7-9, the J call TRBJ1-2, with D tentatively TRBD1 (5 bases). The ends were cut back, 4 bases at V and 6 bases at J, with 15 bases in the middle. The CDR3 is made up of 14 amino acids. The V gene's germline CDR1 is SEHNR and CDR2 FQNEAQ (reference sequence).

The chain links TRBV28 to TRBJ2-2, with TRBD2 identical over 8 bases. The V and J ends lost 5 bases and 4 bases, in that order; junction bases with no gene match: 6. This CDR3 spans 15 amino acids. Germline V gives CDR1 MDHEN, CDR2 SYDVKM. The DNA of the CDR3 is TGTGCCAGCAGTATCAGCGGGGGAGTCACCGGGGAGCTGTTTTTT. Translating gives CASSISGGVTGELFF.

The gene calls are TRBV2 and TRBJ2-2; D uncertain. In germline, CDR1 is SNHLY, CDR2 FYNNEI. Trimming took off 4 bases at V and 6 bases at J, with 12 bases between the two ends. The CDR3 extends over 14 amino acids. DNA of the CDR3: TGTGCCAGCAGTGCCGTAGGAGTCGCCGGGGAGCTGTTTTTT. It is translated as CASSAVGVAGELFF.

This clone was seen only a few times. The genes are TRBV25-1 and TRBJ2-7; 8 bases are a match to TRBD2. CDR1 MGHDK and CDR2 SYGVNS come from the germline V gene. The CDR3 extends over 15 amino acids. After removal of 0 bases from V and 2 bases from J, the junction contained 3 bases not matched to a gene. DNA of the CDR3: TGTGCCAGCAGTGAATACGGGGGGGCTACCTACGAGCAGTACTTC. This translates into CASSEYGGATYEQYF.

The chain combines TRBV29-1 with TRBJ1-5; D may be TRBD1 (6 bases). The CDR3 consists of 14 residues. The germline CDR1 and CDR2 sequences are SQVTM and ANQGSEA. Trimming stripped 7 bases from V and 2 bases from J, with 15 bases between. DNA for the CDR3: TGCAGCGCTACCGCAGGGGAAGGCAATCAGCCCCAGCATTTT. Amino acids: CSATAGEGNQPQHF.

The J gene is TRBJ1-1, the V gene TRBV2; TRBD1 might be the D (6 bases). CDR1 is SNHLY and CDR2 is FYNNEI in the germline V gene. Trimming took off 8 bases at V and 0 bases at J, with 10 bases between the two ends. CDR3 length equals 13 residues. CDR3 loop: CASPGQMNTEAFF. The CDR3, as DNA: TGTGCCAGCCCGGGACAAATGAACACTGAAGCTTTCTTT. The entire variable domain, with the rest obtained from reference TRBV2 and TRBJ1-1, is as follows: EPEVTQTPSHQVTQMGQEVILRCVPISNHLYFYWYRQILGQKVEFLVSFYNNEISEKSEIFDDQFSVERPDGSNFTLKIRSTKLEDSAMYFCASPGQMNTEAFFGQGTRLTVV.

This rearrangement joins TRBV2 to TRBJ2-7; unclear D gene. Trimming removed 1 base at V and 1 base at J, with 8 bases between. The CDR3 contains 14 residues. CDR1 is SNHLY and CDR2 is FYNNEI in the germline V gene. CDR3 coding DNA: TGTGCCAGCAGTGAAGGTCCCAGTTCCTACGAGCAGTACTTC. Its translation: CASSEGPSSYEQYF.

V and J are TRBV30 and TRBJ1-1; D not certain. Germline V gene data show CDR1 as GTSNPN and CDR2 as SVGIG (reference sequence). This CDR3 is 13 amino acids long. Trimming stripped 0 bases from V and 2 bases from J, with 7 bases between. The CDR3: CAWSVDINTEAFF. The DNA of the CDR3 is TGTGCCTGGAGTGTCGACATAAACACTGAAGCTTTCTTT. Full variable domain (rest looked up from reference TRBV30 and TRBJ1-1): SQTIHQWPATLVQPVGSPLSLECTVEGTSNPNLYWYRQAAGRGLQLLFYSVGIGQISSEVPQNLSASRPQDRQFILSSKKLLLSDSGFYLCAWSVDINTEAFFGQGTRLTVV.

V usage is TRBV4-1 and J usage is TRBJ2-3; no reliable D call. V was pared by 2 bases and J by 4 bases, with 7 bases between. The CDR3 is 13 amino acids. Germline CDR1 is MGHRA and CDR2 is YSYEKL. As DNA, the CDR3 is TGCGCCAGCAGCCAATTACTCCCAGATACGCAGTATTTT. Translation: CASSQLLPDTQYF.